This section outlines one T cell receptor (beta chain) sequence together with its context. Its antigen remains undetermined. It has no much larger one-base neighbor in the sample; base qualities were not kept. This entry is derived from a study of blood T cells in healthy people across ages (dated by TCRdb to about 2015). Regarding the complete study: In model experiments, roughly one uniquely barcoded TCR beta cDNA molecule per two T cells was captured by template switching. For two donors (one aged 18 to 30 and one aged 80 or older), the study analyzed two additional independent replicas of 1 million unique cDNA reads from the same blood draw. Age-related changes in TCR beta repertoire diversity were measured in the study by deep sequencing normalized with unique cDNA molecular identifiers. To avoid experimental bias, donors of different ages were distributed randomly across sequencing lanes. The donors were split into four age groups: young (average roughly 15 years), middle-aged (more than 35), aged (roughly 60) and long-lived (approximately 80).

Library creation used 5' RACE. The reads were generated on an Illumina HiSeq 2500. A second PCR of about 6 to 11 cycles was performed with a sample-barcoded 5' primer and a J-beta primer mix. A unique molecular identifier was introduced onto each TCR beta cDNA molecule by a template-switch 5' adaptor carrying 12 random nucleotides. Each sample yielded at least 3 million CDR3-containing paired-end reads. All of the RNA was converted into first-strand cDNA using the Mint cDNA synthesis kit, with a TRBC-specific oligonucleotide serving as the primer. Following uracil-DNA glycosylase treatment, a first 18-cycle PCR with universal primers M1SS and BC2_uni_R was performed on all cDNA. Processing in the source paper ran as follows. For normalization, 1 million high-quality reads, each with a distinct molecular identifier, were randomly selected from each sample. Instead of being binned into consensus sequences, reads with shared molecular identifiers were discarded. MiTCR, run with a Q25 quality threshold and the strictest error-elimination algorithm, handled CDR3 identification, clonotype clustering and error correction. A nonparametric unseen species model using Euler transformation provided a lower-bound estimate of total TCR beta diversity. TCRdb cleaned the public reads at Q25 with fastp, built clones with MiXCR and kept in-frame beta chains. All rows with the same CDR3 protein become a single entry with the most common DNA and genes. The authors' filters were not applied to this entry. The sample data list hundreds of thousands of distinct CDR3 sequences, and about 56% of these were observed just once. The ten largest make up under 30% of the sample.

Via the germline V gene, CDR1 is SGDLS and CDR2 YYNGEE. Trimming takes 8 bases off V and 1 base off J; junction bases not matched to a gene: 5. From the cysteine up to the phenylalanine, the CDR3 has a length of 14 residues. CDR3 DNA is the only sequence kept; it has 42 bases, read in frame from the first base. The donors were roughly 39 Caucasian individuals from Russia, aged roughly 6 to 95 years, who were systemically healthy. About 10 milliliters of peripheral blood were collected from each donor into EDTA-treated Vacutainer tubes. Ficoll-Paque density-gradient centrifugation was used to isolate PBMCs, with at least 7 million per sample. Total RNA was extracted from PBMCs with Trizol reagent, with at least 6 micrograms obtained per sample. Naive CD45RAhigh/CD27high T cell percentages were measured by flow cytometry on a PBMC aliquot from every donor. The paper as a whole reports these results and caveats: Conclusive comparison of naive and antigen-experienced compartments was prevented by the profiling of bulk unsorted PBMCs. The CMV infection status of donors was not known, potentially confounding age-related changes in expanded clonotypes. As age increased, observed TCR beta diversity per million T cells dropped in a roughly linear way, and a significant reduction was already evident by age about 40. Compared with the aged group, more naive CD4+ T cells, fewer expanded clones and increased TCR diversity were shown by the long-lived group, suggesting age selection. Estimates of total diversity from one million sequenced T cells were regarded as lower bounds and underestimates. The percentage of naive T cells measured by flow cytometry correlated strongly with observed TCR beta diversity.

Recombination linked TRBV9 to TRBJ2-1; 8 central bases correspond to TRBD2. The receptor's source is a middle-aged man in good health. Sequenced: blood. The nucleotide sequence is TGTGCCAGTACAGCGGGAGTGTCCTACAATGAGCAGTTCTTC. This translates into CASTAGVSYNEQFF.